Below are 25 T cell receptor beta chains sequenced from a single sample in a study of Ad26.COV2.S vaccination and SARS-CoV-2 variants. Here immunoSEQ multiplex PCR was the method, and the copy in TCRdb shows in-frame clones only, minus some. The table includes about 370,000 clones, 70% to 90% detected once. Treatment of the sample: some 19 received Ad26.COV2.S at low or high dose, single or two shots; about 5 received placebo; per-sample allocation not given. The samples were gathered on day 63 after the first injection of vaccine or placebo. The input for sequencing was peripheral blood, taken in a trial of Ad26.COV2.S vaccine versus placebo. All receptors derive from a person aged 18 to 65 who received the Ad26.COV2.S COVID-19 vaccine or a placebo.

The CDR3 DNA sequence: TGTGCCAGCAGTTACTCGATCCTTAGCGGGAGGGAGAGTGAGCAGTTCTTC. Encoded protein: CASSYSILSGRESEQFF. The chain combines TRBV6-2 or TRBV6-3 with TRBJ2-1; the match to TRBD2 covers 11 bases. V lost 0 bases, J lost 9 bases, and 10 bases stayed unmatched. The CDR3 has 17 residues. Germline V gives CDR1 MNHEY, CDR2 SVGEGT.

V usage is TRBV23-1 and J usage is TRBJ1-2, with D uncertain. TRBV23-1 is designated an ORF whose function remains uncertain. V dropped 0 bases and J dropped 0 bases, with 8 bases sitting between them. The length of the CDR3 is 15 residues. The CDR3 coding sequence is TGCGCCAGCAGTCAATCCGAGAGCCCTAACTATGGCTACACCTTC. This gives the protein CASSQSESPNYGYTF.

The chain recombines TRBV5-1 with TRBJ2-6; D is unresolved. V lost 0 bases, J lost 2 bases, and 12 bases lay in between. Germline lookup yields CDR1 SGHRS and CDR2 YFSETQ. This CDR3 spans 17 amino acids. As DNA, the CDR3 is TGCGCCAGCAGCTTGGGCGGTTCGGGTCCTGGGGCCAACGTCCTGACTTTC. This codes for CASSLGGSGPGANVLTF.

The chain joins TRBV3-1 (or the pseudogene TRBV3-2) to TRBJ2-6, with unresolved D. The ends were cut back, 1 base at V and 2 bases at J, with 6 bases in the middle. CDR1 is LGHDT and CDR2 is YNNKEL in the germline V gene (reference sequence). The CDR3 length is 15 residues. The CDR3 here is CASSQASPGANVLTF. The CDR3 DNA follows: TGTGCCAGCAGCCAAGCCAGCCCTGGGGCCAACGTCCTGACTTTC.

The V call is TRBV5-4, the J call TRBJ2-7; D is undetermined. CDR3 size: 15 residues. Trimming took 3 bases from V and 1 from J, leaving 14 bases between them. Germline V gene lookup returns CDR1 SGHNT and CDR2 YYREEE (reference sequence). DNA for the CDR3: TGTGCCAGCAGCTCCCAAGCGTCCGGGTCCTACGAGCAGTACTTC. It translates to CASSSQASGSYEQYF.

The chain joins TRBV3-1 (or the pseudogene TRBV3-2) to TRBJ2-3; 11 bases fit TRBD1. The germline V gene has CDR1 LGHDT and CDR2 YNNKEL (reference sequence). This CDR3 is 17 amino acids long. Trimming at V came to 3 bases and at J to 0 bases, leaving 5 bases not matched to a gene. CDR3 DNA sequence: TGTGCCAGCAGCCAGGGGGACAGGGGGATAAGCACAGATACGCAGTATTTT. Its protein product is CASSQGDRGISTDTQYF.

This chain links TRBV6-1 with TRBJ1-2; TRBD1 agrees at 9 bases. With V trimmed by 2 bases and J by 5 bases, 12 bases remained unmatched. The CDR3 sequence is 17 residues long. CDR1 and CDR2 (germline): MNHNS, SASEGT. The CDR3 sequence is CASSELSGQGYLYGYTF. Written as DNA, the CDR3 is TGTGCCAGCAGTGAATTGAGCGGACAGGGGTACCTTTATGGCTACACCTTC.

V and J are TRBV6-5 and TRBJ2-5; perhaps TRBD2 as D (5 bases). The CDR3 consists of 13 residues. Germline V gives CDR1 MNHEY, CDR2 SVGAGI. Trimming cost V 6 bases and J 5 bases, with 13 bases left between them. The CDR3 protein is CASSPGSEETQYF. CDR3 nucleotides: TGTGCCAGCAGCCCGGGATCGGAGGAGACCCAGTACTTC.

The chain employs TRBV11-2 and TRBJ2-7, with unresolved D. The V gene's germline CDR1 is SGHAT and CDR2 FQNNGV. V was shortened by 4 bases and J by 3 bases, with 13 bases between the two germline ends. The CDR3 is made up of 14 amino acids. In DNA form, the CDR3 reads TGTGCCAGCAGCTCCAACCTGATGGGCTACGAGCAGTACTTC. Translating gives CASSSNLMGYEQYF.

The chain recombines TRBV6-6 with TRBJ1-1; D is perhaps TRBD1 (5 bases). The CDR3 loop spans 15 amino acids. Looked up from germline, CDR1 is MNHNY and CDR2 is SVGAGI (reference sequence). Trimming pared 2 bases from V and 2 bases from J, leaving 12 bases between. The CDR3 reads CASSYGARSNTEAFF. In nucleotides, the CDR3 is TGTGCCAGCAGTTACGGGGCGAGGTCTAACACTGAAGCTTTCTTT.

This sequence joins TRBV5-1 and TRBJ2-7; 9 nucleotides agree with TRBD1. Germline loops: CDR1 SGHRS, CDR2 YFSETQ. With 4 bases clipped from V and 0 bases from J, the junction kept 5 bases outside the gene matches. CDR3 size: 15 residues. CDR3 region: CASSPGTGSSYEQYF. The CDR3 nucleotides read TGCGCCAGCAGCCCCGGGACAGGGAGCTCCTACGAGCAGTACTTC. The full variable domain, rest sourced from reference TRBV5-1 and TRBJ2-7, is KAGVTQTPRYLIKTRGQQVTLSCSPISGHRSVSWYQQTPGQGLQFLFEYFSETQRNKGNFPGRFSGRQFSNSRSEMNVSTLELGDSALYLCASSPGTGSSYEQYFGPGTRLTVT.

This clone was seen once. V and J are TRBV7-3 and TRBJ2-5; 12 positions match TRBD2. V shed 4 bases and J 2 bases; nucleotides not matched to a gene: 8. There are 17 residues in the CDR3. Germline V gene sequence: CDR1 SGHTA, CDR2 FQGTGA. The CDR3 sequence: CASSYGGTSGQQETQYF. CDR3 nucleotides: TGTGCCAGCAGCTATGGGGGGACTAGCGGGCAGCAAGAGACCCAGTACTTC.

This chain connects TRBV11-2 to TRBJ2-3; the match to TRBD2 covers 7 bases. Per the germline V gene, CDR1 is SGHAT and CDR2 is FQNNGV. This CDR3 has 14 residues. V was clipped by 5 bases and J by 4 bases; unmatched bases: 6. The CDR3 protein is CASSPRTRSDTQYF. The CDR3 nucleotides read TGTGCCAGCAGCCCCCGGACTAGATCAGATACGCAGTATTTT.

V gene TRBV28 combines with J gene TRBJ2-1, with TRBD1 matching 7 bases. V shed 3 bases, J shed 0 bases, and the junction held 5 bases outside the gene matches. The CDR3 has 16 residues. Germline-derived CDR1 and CDR2 are MDHEN and SYDVKM. The CDR3 region has the DNA TGTGCCAGCAGTTTCTACAGGGGACGCTCCTACAATGAGCAGTTCTTC. It is translated as CASSFYRGRSYNEQFF.

The sample holds one count of this clone. The V gene is TRBV9, the J gene TRBJ2-1, with 10 bases that match TRBD2. The trim removed 0 bases at V and 5 bases at J, leaving 11 bases unmatched. Germline CDR1 SGDLS, CDR2 YYNGEE. The CDR3 loop spans 18 amino acids. The CDR3: CASSVATGGAGGDNEQFF. The CDR3 nucleotides read TGTGCCAGCAGCGTAGCTACAGGAGGAGCGGGAGGGGACAATGAGCAGTTCTTC.

The CDR3 DNA reads TGTGCCAGCAGTCTACAGGGGACCGGCTACACCTTC. Translation: CASSLQGTGYTF. V usage is TRBV2 and J usage is TRBJ1-2; 7 bases are shared with TRBD1. The CDR3 contains 12 residues. Germline CDR1 and CDR2: SNHLY and FYNNEI. The trim removed 5 bases at V and 8 bases at J, leaving 5 bases unmatched.

This clone has only one observation. V gene TRBV14 combines with J gene TRBJ2-3, with D possibly TRBD2 on 5 matching bases. The CDR3 extends over 16 amino acids. V lost 2 bases to trimming and J lost 2 bases, with 14 bases between them. The germline CDR1 and CDR2 sequences are SGHDN and FVKESK. CDR3 amino acids: CASSQIGLGLTDTQYF. CDR3 in DNA: TGTGCCAGCAGCCAAATAGGACTTGGGCTCACAGATACGCAGTATTTT.

Points on this clone: The junction and the germline gene differ at one end; a read error may be behind it. The rearrangement uses TRBV28 and TRBJ1-1; TRBD1 aligns across 7 bases. Germline V CDR1 and CDR2: MDHEN, SYDVKM. The CDR3 totals 16 residues. The CDR3 spells CASSLYLVRGNAEAFF. The CDR3 coding sequence is TGTGCCAGCAGTTTATACCTAGTCAGGGGGAACGCTGAAGCTTTCTTT.

The chain joins TRBV4-2 to TRBJ2-4; D ambiguous. V lost 0 bases to trimming and J lost 6 bases, with 9 bases between them. Germline values: CDR1 LGHNA, CDR2 YNFKEQ. This CDR3 is built from 14 residues. DNA for the CDR3: TGTGCCAGCAGCCAAGATCGGTATGGAAACATTCAGTACTTC. This codes for CASSQDRYGNIQYF.

A single count supports this clone. V gene TRBV6-5 combines with J gene TRBJ2-3; 7 bases align to TRBD2. CDR1 is MNHEY, CDR2 SVGAGI, per germline. This CDR3 contains 15 residues. The V gene end was trimmed by 6 bases and the J gene end by 0 bases; junction bases not matched to a gene: 6. The CDR3 DNA sequence: TGTGCCAGCAGGGGCCTAGCGGCTAGCACAGATACGCAGTATTTT. Translated, it gives CASRGLAASTDTQYF.

This sequence joins TRBV7-2 and TRBJ2-1, with 7 bases matching TRBD1. Unmatched junction bases numbered 4, after V lost 5 bases and J lost 0 bases. CDR1 and CDR2 from the germline V gene are SGHTA and FQGNSA. This CDR3 spans 15 amino acids. In nucleotides, the CDR3 is TGTGCCAGCAGCCGGGGACAGAGCTCCTACAATGAGCAGTTCTTC. Its protein product is CASSRGQSSYNEQFF.

The chain carries TRBV5-1 and TRBJ2-3, with TRBD2 matching 14 bases. This CDR3 comprises 15 residues. CDR1 and CDR2 from the germline V gene are SGHRS and YFSETQ. V shed 4 bases and J 7 bases; nucleotides not matched to a gene: 5. The CDR3: CASSPGLAGANTQYF. CDR3 nucleotide sequence: TGCGCCAGCAGCCCGGGACTAGCGGGAGCGAATACGCAGTATTTT. Full variable domain (outside the CDR3, taken from reference TRBV5-1 and TRBJ2-3): KAGVTQTPRYLIKTRGQQVTLSCSPISGHRSVSWYQQTPGQGLQFLFEYFSETQRNKGNFPGRFSGRQFSNSRSEMNVSTLELGDSALYLCASSPGLAGANTQYFGPGTRLTVL.

V gene TRBV19 combines with J gene TRBJ2-3; 15 nucleotides agree with TRBD2. With 9 bases clipped from V and 5 bases from J, the junction kept 9 bases outside the gene matches. This CDR3 region has 16 residues. The germline V gene has CDR1 LNHDA and CDR2 SQIVND (reference sequence). The CDR3 is CASSPGLAGGRDTQYF. The CDR3 coding sequence is TGTGCCAGCTCCCCGGGACTAGCGGGAGGCCGAGATACGCAGTATTTT.

This clone has only a few counts. The chain carries TRBV12-3 or TRBV12-4 and TRBJ2-7, with D unclear. CDR3 length equals 12 residues. V dropped 3 bases and J dropped 5 bases, with 8 bases sitting between them. CDR3: CASSFGRHEQYF. Written as DNA, the CDR3 is TGTGCCAGCAGTTTTGGGCGACACGAGCAGTACTTC.

This rearrangement joins TRBV7-9 to TRBJ2-1; 8 nucleotides match TRBD1. Per germline, CDR1 SEHNR and CDR2 FQNEAQ (reference sequence). V lost 5 bases, J lost 5 bases, and 8 bases stayed unmatched. This CDR3 is built from 15 residues. This CDR3 reads CASSPSQGADNEQFF. As DNA, the CDR3 is TGTGCCAGCAGCCCGTCTCAGGGGGCTGACAATGAGCAGTTCTTC.